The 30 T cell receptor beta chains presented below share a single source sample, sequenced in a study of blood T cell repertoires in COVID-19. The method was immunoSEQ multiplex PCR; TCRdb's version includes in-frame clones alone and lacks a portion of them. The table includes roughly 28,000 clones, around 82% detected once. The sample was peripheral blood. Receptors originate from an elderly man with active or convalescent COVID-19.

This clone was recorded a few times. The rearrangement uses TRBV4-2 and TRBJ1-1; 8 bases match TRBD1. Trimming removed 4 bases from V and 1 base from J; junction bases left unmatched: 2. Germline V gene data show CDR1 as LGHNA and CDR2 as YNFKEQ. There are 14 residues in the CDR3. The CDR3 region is CASSPQGANTEAFF. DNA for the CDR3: TGTGCCAGCAGCCCCCAGGGGGCGAACACTGAAGCTTTCTTT.

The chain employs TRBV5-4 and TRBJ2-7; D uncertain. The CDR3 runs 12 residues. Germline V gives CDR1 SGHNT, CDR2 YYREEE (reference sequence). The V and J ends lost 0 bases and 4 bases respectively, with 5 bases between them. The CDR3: CASSLGQYEQYF. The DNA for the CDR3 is TGTGCCAGCAGCTTGGGTCAGTACGAGCAGTACTTC.

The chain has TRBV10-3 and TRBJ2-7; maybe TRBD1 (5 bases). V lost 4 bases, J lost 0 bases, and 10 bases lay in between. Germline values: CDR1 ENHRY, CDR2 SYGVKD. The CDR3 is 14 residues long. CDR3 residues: CAISADTYSYEQYF. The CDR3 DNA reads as TGTGCCATCAGTGCGGACACTTACTCCTACGAGCAGTACTTC.

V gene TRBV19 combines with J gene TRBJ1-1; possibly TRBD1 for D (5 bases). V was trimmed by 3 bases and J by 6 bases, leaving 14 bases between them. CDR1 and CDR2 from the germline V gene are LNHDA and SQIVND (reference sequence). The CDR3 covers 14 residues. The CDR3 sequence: CASSIRQGTPEAFF. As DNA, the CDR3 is TGTGCCAGTAGTATCCGGCAGGGAACTCCTGAAGCTTTCTTT.

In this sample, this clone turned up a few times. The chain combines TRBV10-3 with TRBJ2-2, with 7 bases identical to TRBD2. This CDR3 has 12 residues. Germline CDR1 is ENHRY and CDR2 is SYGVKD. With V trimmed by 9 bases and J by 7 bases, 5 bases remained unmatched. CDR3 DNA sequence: TGTGCCATTGCAGCGGGGCTCGGGGAGCTGTTTTTT. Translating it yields CAIAAGLGELFF.

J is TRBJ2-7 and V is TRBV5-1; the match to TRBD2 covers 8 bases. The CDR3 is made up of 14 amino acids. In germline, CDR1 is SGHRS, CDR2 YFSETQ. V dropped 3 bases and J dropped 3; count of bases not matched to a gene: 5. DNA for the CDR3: TGCGCCAGCAGCTCCGGACTAGCTGGCTACGAGCAGTACTTC. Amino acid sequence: CASSSGLAGYEQYF.

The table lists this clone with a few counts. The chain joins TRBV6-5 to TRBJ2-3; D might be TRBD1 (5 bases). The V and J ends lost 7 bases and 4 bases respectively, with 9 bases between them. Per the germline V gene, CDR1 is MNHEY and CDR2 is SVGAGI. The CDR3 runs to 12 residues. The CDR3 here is CASNQGSDTQYF. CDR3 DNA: TGTGCCAGCAATCAGGGTTCAGATACGCAGTATTTT.

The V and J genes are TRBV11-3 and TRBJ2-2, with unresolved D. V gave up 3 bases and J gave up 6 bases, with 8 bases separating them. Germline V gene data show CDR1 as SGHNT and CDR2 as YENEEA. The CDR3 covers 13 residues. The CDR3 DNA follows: TGTGCCAGCAGCTTTTCCGCGGCCGGGGAGCTGTTTTTT. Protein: CASSFSAAGELFF. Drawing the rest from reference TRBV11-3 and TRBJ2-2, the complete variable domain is EAGVVQSPRYKIIEKKQPVAFWCNPISGHNTLYWYLQNLGQGPELLIRYENEEAVDDSQLPKDRFSAERLKGVDSTLKIQPAELGDSAVYLCASSFSAAGELFFGEGSRLTVL.

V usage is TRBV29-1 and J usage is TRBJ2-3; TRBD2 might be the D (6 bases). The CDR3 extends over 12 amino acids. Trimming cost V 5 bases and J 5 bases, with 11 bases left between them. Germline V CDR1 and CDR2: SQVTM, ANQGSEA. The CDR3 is CSVRDGGDTQYF. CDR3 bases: TGCAGCGTTCGTGACGGGGGAGATACGCAGTATTTT.

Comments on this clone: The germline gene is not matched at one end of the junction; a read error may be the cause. CDR3 loop: CATSKDYQSQHF. CDR3 DNA: TGTGCCACCAGCAAAGATTATCAGTCCCAGCATTTT. The chain has TRBV15 and TRBJ1-5; D uncertain. Germline V gene lookup returns CDR1 LNHNV and CDR2 YYDKDF (reference sequence). The CDR3 is made up of 12 amino acids.

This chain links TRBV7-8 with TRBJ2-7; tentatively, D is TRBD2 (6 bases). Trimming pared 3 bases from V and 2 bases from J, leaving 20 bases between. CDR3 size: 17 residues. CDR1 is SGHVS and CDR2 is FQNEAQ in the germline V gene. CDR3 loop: CASSFSLAVAVPYEQYF. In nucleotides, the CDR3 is TGTGCCAGCAGCTTCTCACTAGCCGTTGCCGTCCCCTACGAGCAGTACTTC.

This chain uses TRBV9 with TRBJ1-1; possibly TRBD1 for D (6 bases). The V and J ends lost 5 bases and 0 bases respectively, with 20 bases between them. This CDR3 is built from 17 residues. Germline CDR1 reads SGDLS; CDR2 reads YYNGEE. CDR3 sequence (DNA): TGTGCCAGCAGTCATCTAGGAGGACAGACCATGAACACTGAAGCTTTCTTT. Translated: CASSHLGGQTMNTEAFF.

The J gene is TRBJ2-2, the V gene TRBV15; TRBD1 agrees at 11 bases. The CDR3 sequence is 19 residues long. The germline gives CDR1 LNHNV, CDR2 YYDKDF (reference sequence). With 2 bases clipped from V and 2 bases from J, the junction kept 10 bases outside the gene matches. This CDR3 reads CATSRTLGQGALNTGELFF. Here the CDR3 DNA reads TGTGCCACCAGCAGAACGTTAGGACAGGGGGCGCTTAACACCGGGGAGCTGTTTTTT.

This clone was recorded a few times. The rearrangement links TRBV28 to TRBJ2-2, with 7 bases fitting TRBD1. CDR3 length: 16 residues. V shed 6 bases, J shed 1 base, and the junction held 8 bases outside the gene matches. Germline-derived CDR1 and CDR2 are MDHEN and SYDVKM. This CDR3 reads CASSRSRTGNTGELFF. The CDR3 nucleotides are TGTGCCAGCAGCCGAAGCCGGACAGGGAACACCGGGGAGCTGTTTTTT.

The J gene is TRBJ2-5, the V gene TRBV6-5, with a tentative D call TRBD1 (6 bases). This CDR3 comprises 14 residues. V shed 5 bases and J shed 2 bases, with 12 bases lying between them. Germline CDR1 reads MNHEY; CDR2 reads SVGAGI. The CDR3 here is CASSPGDMQETQYF. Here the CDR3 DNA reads TGTGCCAGCAGTCCCGGGGACATGCAAGAGACCCAGTACTTC.

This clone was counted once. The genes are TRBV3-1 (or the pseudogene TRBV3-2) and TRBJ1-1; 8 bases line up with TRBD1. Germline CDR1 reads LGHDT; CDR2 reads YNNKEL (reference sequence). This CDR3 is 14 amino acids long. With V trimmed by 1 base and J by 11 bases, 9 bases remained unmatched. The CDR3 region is CASSQAGGSARAFF. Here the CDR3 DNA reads TGTGCCAGCAGCCAAGCAGGGGGCTCAGCGCGCGCTTTCTTT.

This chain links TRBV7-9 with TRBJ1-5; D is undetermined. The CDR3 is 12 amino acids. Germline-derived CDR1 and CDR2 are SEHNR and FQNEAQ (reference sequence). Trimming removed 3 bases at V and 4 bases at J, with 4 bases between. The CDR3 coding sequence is TGTGCCAGCAGCTTCGCGAATCAGCCCCAGCATTTT. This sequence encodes CASSFANQPQHF.

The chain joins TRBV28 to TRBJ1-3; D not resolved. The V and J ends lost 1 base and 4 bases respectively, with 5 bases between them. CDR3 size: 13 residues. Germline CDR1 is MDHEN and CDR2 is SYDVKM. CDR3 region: CASSLLAGNTIYF. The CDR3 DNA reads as TGTGCCAGCAGTTTATTGGCCGGAAACACCATATATTTT. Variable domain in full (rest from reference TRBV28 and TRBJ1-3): DVKVTQSSRYLVKRTGEKVFLECVQDMDHENMFWYRQDPGLGLRLIYFSYDVKMKEKGDIPEGYSVSREKKERFSLILESASTNQTSMYLCASSLLAGNTIYFGEGSWLTVV.

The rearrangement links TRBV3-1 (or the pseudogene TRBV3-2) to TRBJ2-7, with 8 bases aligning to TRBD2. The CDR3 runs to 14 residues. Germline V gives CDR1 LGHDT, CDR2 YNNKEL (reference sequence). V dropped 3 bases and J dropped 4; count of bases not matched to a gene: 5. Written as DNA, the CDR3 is TGTGCCAGCAGCCAGTGGACTAGCATATACGAGCAGTACTTC. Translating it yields CASSQWTSIYEQYF.

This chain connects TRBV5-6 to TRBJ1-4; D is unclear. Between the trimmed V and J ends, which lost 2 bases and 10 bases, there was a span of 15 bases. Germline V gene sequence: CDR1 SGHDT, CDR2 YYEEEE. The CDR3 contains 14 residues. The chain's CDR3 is CASSFTWEVGKLFF. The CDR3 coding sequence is TGTGCCAGCAGCTTTACCTGGGAGGTGGGAAAACTGTTTTTT.

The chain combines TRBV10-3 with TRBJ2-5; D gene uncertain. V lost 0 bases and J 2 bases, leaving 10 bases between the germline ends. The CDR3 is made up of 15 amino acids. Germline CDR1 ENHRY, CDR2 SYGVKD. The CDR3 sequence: CAISESFAVQETQYF. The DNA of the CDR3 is TGTGCCATCAGTGAGTCCTTTGCGGTACAAGAGACCCAGTACTTC.

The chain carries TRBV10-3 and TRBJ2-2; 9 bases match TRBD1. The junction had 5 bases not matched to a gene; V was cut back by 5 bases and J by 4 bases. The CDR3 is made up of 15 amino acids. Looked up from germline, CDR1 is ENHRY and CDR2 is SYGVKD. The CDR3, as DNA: TGTGCCATCAGTCACGGGACAGGGTCCACCGGGGAGCTGTTTTTT. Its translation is CAISHGTGSTGELFF.

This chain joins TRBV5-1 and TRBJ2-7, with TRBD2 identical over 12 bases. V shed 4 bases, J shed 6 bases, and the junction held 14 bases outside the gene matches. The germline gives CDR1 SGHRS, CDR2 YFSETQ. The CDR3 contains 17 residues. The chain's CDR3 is CASSRSPRRLAGVEQYF. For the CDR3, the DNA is TGCGCCAGCAGCCGCTCACCCCGGAGACTAGCGGGAGTCGAGCAGTACTTC.

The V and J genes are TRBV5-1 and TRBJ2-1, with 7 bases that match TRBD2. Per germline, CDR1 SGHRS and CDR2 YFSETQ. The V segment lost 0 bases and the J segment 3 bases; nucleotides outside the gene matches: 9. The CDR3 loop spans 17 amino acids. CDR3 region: CASSLAAGGGGYNEQFF. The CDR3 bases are TGCGCCAGCAGCTTGGCCGCTGGCGGCGGGGGCTACAATGAGCAGTTCTTC.

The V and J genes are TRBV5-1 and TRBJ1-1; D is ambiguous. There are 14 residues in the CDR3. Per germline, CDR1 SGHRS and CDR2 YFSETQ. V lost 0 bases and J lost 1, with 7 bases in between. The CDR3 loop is CASSLAFSNTEAFF. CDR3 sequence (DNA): TGCGCCAGCAGCTTGGCCTTTTCGAACACTGAAGCTTTCTTT.

The CDR3 nucleotides read TGCGCCAGCAGCCCTGGGGACAGGAGGGGATACGAGCAGTACTTC. Its protein is CASSPGDRRGYEQYF. The J gene is TRBJ2-7, the V gene TRBV5-1; the match to TRBD1 covers 8 bases. Germline CDR1 reads SGHRS; CDR2 reads YFSETQ. V shed 4 bases and J 4 bases; nucleotides not matched to a gene: 10. CDR3 length: 15 residues.

The CDR3 DNA reads as TGTGCCAGCAGTGAAACGATCCTGACCCCAGGCCCGCAGTTCTTC. Translation gives CASSETILTPGPQFF. The V gene is TRBV6-1, the J gene TRBJ2-1; D remains ambiguous. Germline values: CDR1 MNHNS, CDR2 SASEGT. V dropped 2 bases and J dropped 12 bases, with 20 bases sitting between them. CDR3 size: 15 residues.

DNA for the CDR3: TGCGCCAGCAGCGAACTGCGCCAAGAGACCCAGTACTTC. Translation: CASSELRQETQYF. V and J are TRBV5-1 and TRBJ2-5; D gene uncertain. With 4 bases removed from V and 1 base from J, the gap between germline ends came to 8 bases. This CDR3 is 13 amino acids long. Germline V gene sequence: CDR1 SGHRS, CDR2 YFSETQ.

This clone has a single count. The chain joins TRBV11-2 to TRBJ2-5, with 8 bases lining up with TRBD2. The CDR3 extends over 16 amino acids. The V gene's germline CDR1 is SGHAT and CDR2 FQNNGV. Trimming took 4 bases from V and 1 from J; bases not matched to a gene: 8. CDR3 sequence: CASSSRTSTFQETQYF. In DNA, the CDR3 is TGTGCCAGCAGCTCCAGGACTAGCACCTTCCAAGAGACCCAGTACTTC.

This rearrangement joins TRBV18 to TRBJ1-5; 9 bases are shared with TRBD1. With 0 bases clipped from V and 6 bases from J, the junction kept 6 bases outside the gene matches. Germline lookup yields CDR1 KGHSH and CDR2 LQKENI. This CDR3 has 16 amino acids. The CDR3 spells CASSPPGTGWSQPQHF. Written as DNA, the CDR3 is TGTGCCAGCTCACCACCGGGGACAGGGTGGTCTCAGCCCCAGCATTTT.